This is a list of T cell receptor beta chains from one sample in a study of early T cells in non-severe SARS-CoV-2 infection. TCRdb used MiXCR to reprocess the 5' RACE reads, holding one entry per CDR3 protein. Of roughly 51,000 distinct CDR3 sequences detected, roughly 6.5% appear once; the ten largest clones hold approximately 2.6%. The sample in question was whole blood, obtained at baseline. The source is an adult who was a healthcare worker with PCR-confirmed SARS-CoV-2 infection or an uninfected control (not recorded which). Each CDR3 is given with its conserved first and last residue. The order of the fields is D gene, J gene, clone size, V gene, CDR3 protein, CDR3 DNA. D genes are given only for firm matches. Size values are once, few and many counts, or a class for expanded clones, and some rows have none.

D: -
J: TRBJ2-7
size: many
V: TRBV18
CDR3: CASSPTTGSYEQYF
DNA: TGTGCCAGCTCACCAACGACAGGTTCCTACGAGCAGTACTTC

D: -
J: TRBJ2-7
size: many
V: TRBV20-1
CDR3: CSARDPQVQFYEQYF
DNA: TGCAGTGCTAGAGATCCGCAGGTTCAGTTCTACGAGCAGTACTTC

D: -
J: TRBJ2-3
size: -
V: TRBV20-1
CDR3: CSARPDREGSTDTQYF
DNA: TGCAGTGCTAGACCTGACAGGGAGGGCTCGACAGATACGCAGTATTTT

D: TRBD1
J: TRBJ2-6
size: many
V: TRBV5-4
CDR3: CASSRPGTGGTGANVLTF
DNA: TGTGCCAGCAGCCGTCCCGGGACAGGGGGCACTGGGGCCAACGTCCTGACTTTC

D: TRBD1
J: TRBJ1-5
size: few
V: TRBV6-5
CDR3: CASKRTGDQPQHF
DNA: TGTGCCAGTAAACGGACAGGGGACCAGCCCCAGCATTTT

D: -
J: TRBJ2-1
size: -
V: TRBV7-2
CDR3: CASSLEVDGTGQFF
DNA: TGTGCCAGCAGCTTAGAGGTCGACGGCACGGGGCAGTTCTTC

D: -
J: TRBJ2-7
size: many
V: TRBV11-3
CDR3: CASSLVVGGTYEQYF
DNA: TGTGCCAGCAGCTTAGTTGTGGGGGGAACCTACGAGCAGTACTTC

D: -
J: TRBJ1-5
size: many
V: TRBV15
CDR3: CATSRDLGADQPQHF
DNA: TGTGCCACCAGCAGAGATTTGGGGGCCGATCAGCCCCAGCATTTT

D: TRBD2
J: TRBJ2-5
size: -
V: TRBV12-3/TRBV12-4
CDR3: CASSFGGGGFETQYF
DNA: TGTGCCAGCAGTTTCGGCGGGGGGGGTTTCGAGACCCAGTACTTC

D: -
J: TRBJ2-1
size: many
V: TRBV20-1
CDR3: CSARDRGAVNEQFF
DNA: TGCAGTGCTAGAGATCGGGGGGCGGTCAATGAGCAGTTCTTC

D: -
J: TRBJ2-3
size: many
V: TRBV19
CDR3: CASSIDQGRVGTDTQYF
DNA: TGTGCCAGTAGTATAGATCAAGGTCGGGTGGGCACAGATACGCAGTATTTT

D: -
J: TRBJ2-2
size: few
V: TRBV20-1
CDR3: CSAHATATGELFF
DNA: TGCAGTGCTCATGCGACAGCCACCGGGGAGCTGTTTTTT

D: -
J: TRBJ1-2
size: -
V: TRBV7-6
CDR3: CASSSPEQTGLRGYTF
DNA: TGTGCCAGCAGCTCGCCGGAACAAACAGGGTTACGTGGCTACACCTTC

D: TRBD1
J: TRBJ2-7
size: -
V: TRBV10-3
CDR3: CAISDGTGSYEQYF
DNA: TGTGCCATCAGTGACGGGACAGGCTCCTACGAGCAGTACTTC

D: -
J: TRBJ2-7
size: many
V: TRBV2
CDR3: CASNTVTYEQYF
DNA: TGTGCCAGCAATACTGTCACCTACGAGCAGTACTTC

D: TRBD2
J: TRBJ2-3
size: few
V: TRBV20-1
CDR3: CSANPPSGGVGTDTQYF
DNA: TGCAGTGCCAACCCCCCTAGCGGGGGGGTGGGCACAGATACGCAGTATTTT

D: -
J: TRBJ1-2
size: many
V: TRBV28
CDR3: CASRIHTNYGYTF
DNA: TGTGCCAGCAGAATTCACACTAACTATGGCTACACCTTC

D: TRBD1
J: TRBJ1-2
size: many
V: TRBV6-5
CDR3: CASSPGTGRGNNYGYTF
DNA: TGTGCCAGCAGTCCGGGGACAGGCCGGGGAAATAACTATGGCTACACCTTC

D: -
J: TRBJ1-5
size: many
V: TRBV12-3/TRBV12-4
CDR3: CASSKMAGNQPQHF
DNA: TGTGCCAGCAGTAAAATGGCCGGGAATCAGCCCCAGCATTTT

D: -
J: TRBJ2-7
size: few
V: TRBV30
CDR3: CAWSVSSSYEQYF
DNA: TGTGCCTGGAGTGTATCTAGCTCCTACGAGCAGTACTTC

D: TRBD1
J: TRBJ1-2
size: few
V: TRBV12-3/TRBV12-4
CDR3: CASSLGWTGPYGYTF
DNA: TGTGCCAGCAGTTTAGGCTGGACAGGACCCTATGGCTACACCTTC

D: -
J: TRBJ2-7
size: many
V: TRBV7-9
CDR3: CASSSGTVAYEQYF
DNA: TGTGCCAGCAGTTCCGGGACGGTCGCCTACGAGCAGTACTTC

D: TRBD2
J: TRBJ2-1
size: many
V: TRBV20-1
CDR3: CSATFGGGSYNEQFF
DNA: TGCAGTGCTACGTTCGGCGGGGGCTCCTACAATGAGCAGTTCTTC

D: TRBD2
J: TRBJ2-2
size: medium-sized
V: TRBV7-2
CDR3: CASSLPGLADTGELFF
DNA: TGTGCCAGCAGTTTACCGGGACTAGCGGACACCGGGGAGCTGTTTTTT

D: TRBD1
J: TRBJ1-6
size: many
V: TRBV7-2
CDR3: CASTLTGGGSPLHF
DNA: TGTGCCAGCACCTTGACAGGGGGCGGTTCACCCCTCCACTTT

D: TRBD1
J: TRBJ2-4
size: many
V: TRBV6-2/TRBV6-3
CDR3: CASSSVGQGLKDIQYF
DNA: TGTGCCAGCAGTTCCGTCGGACAGGGTTTGAAGGACATTCAGTACTTC

D: -
J: TRBJ1-4
size: -
V: TRBV7-6
CDR3: CASSPRLGGLNEKLFF
DNA: TGTGCCAGCAGCCCCCGTCTTGGCGGCCTTAATGAAAAACTGTTTTTT

D: TRBD1
J: TRBJ1-5
size: many
V: TRBV19
CDR3: CASSRPSGTGGGLSNQPQHF
DNA: TGTGCCAGTAGTCGCCCCTCCGGGACAGGAGGGGGATTGAGCAATCAGCCCCAGCATTTT

D: -
J: TRBJ2-1
size: many
V: TRBV10-3
CDR3: CAISGFDIGVNEQFF
DNA: TGTGCCATCAGTGGTTTTGATATTGGGGTGAATGAGCAGTTCTTC

D: -
J: TRBJ2-6
size: many
V: TRBV6-2/TRBV6-3
CDR3: CASTTKRISGANVLTF
DNA: TGTGCCAGCACCACAAAGAGGATCTCTGGGGCCAACGTCCTGACTTTC

D: -
J: TRBJ1-5
size: few
V: TRBV11-2
CDR3: CASSLSRPQPQHF
DNA: TGTGCCAGCAGCTTAAGTCGCCCTCAGCCCCAGCATTTT

D: -
J: TRBJ2-7
size: -
V: TRBV6-5
CDR3: CASSGKGAGATYEQYF
DNA: TGTGCCAGCAGTGGAAAAGGGGCGGGGGCCACCTACGAGCAGTACTTC

D: -
J: TRBJ1-2
size: many
V: TRBV20-1
CDR3: CSAPIGRRANYGYTF
DNA: TGCAGTGCCCCTATAGGACGGAGAGCTAACTATGGCTACACCTTC

D: -
J: TRBJ1-2
size: -
V: TRBV19
CDR3: CASSPGGGYGYGYTF
DNA: TGTGCCAGTAGTCCCGGAGGGGGGTACGGCTATGGCTACACCTTC

D: -
J: TRBJ2-3
size: -
V: TRBV3-1
CDR3: CASSQQTVSSTDTQYF
DNA: TGTGCCAGCAGCCAACAAACTGTGAGTAGCACAGATACGCAGTATTTT

D: -
J: TRBJ1-2
size: many
V: TRBV10-3
CDR3: CAISESLPGQGGSRSYGYTF
DNA: TGTGCCATCAGTGAGTCCCTCCCGGGGCAGGGTGGATCCCGGTCCTATGGCTACACCTTC

D: TRBD1
J: TRBJ2-6
size: many
V: TRBV20-1
CDR3: CSVNPRGRGANVLTF
DNA: TGCAGTGTTAACCCCAGGGGGCGCGGGGCCAACGTCCTGACTTTC

D: -
J: TRBJ1-3
size: many
V: TRBV14
CDR3: CASSRTELSGNTIYF
DNA: TGTGCCAGCAGCCGGACGGAGCTCTCTGGAAACACCATATATTTT

D: -
J: TRBJ2-2
size: many
V: TRBV5-1
CDR3: CASSLRQSGELFF
DNA: TGCGCCAGCAGCTTGCGACAGTCCGGGGAGCTGTTTTTT

D: -
J: TRBJ1-3
size: many
V: TRBV14
CDR3: CASSRGVSSGNTIYF
DNA: TGTGCCAGCAGCCGTGGGGTGAGCTCTGGAAACACCATATATTTT

D: -
J: TRBJ2-7
size: many
V: TRBV5-8
CDR3: CASSLLKGAPGQYF
DNA: TGTGCCAGCAGCTTGTTGAAAGGCGCCCCGGGGCAGTACTTC